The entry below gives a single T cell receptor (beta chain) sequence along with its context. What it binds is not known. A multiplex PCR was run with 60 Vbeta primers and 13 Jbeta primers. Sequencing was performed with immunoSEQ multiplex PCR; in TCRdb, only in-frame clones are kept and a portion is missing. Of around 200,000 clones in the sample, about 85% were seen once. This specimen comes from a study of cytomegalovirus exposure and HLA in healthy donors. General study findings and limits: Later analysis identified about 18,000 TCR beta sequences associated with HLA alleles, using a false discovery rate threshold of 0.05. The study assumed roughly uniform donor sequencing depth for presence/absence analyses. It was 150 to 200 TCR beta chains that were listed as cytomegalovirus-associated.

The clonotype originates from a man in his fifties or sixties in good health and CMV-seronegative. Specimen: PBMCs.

CDR3: CASSAGQLNYGYTF. CDR3 sequence (DNA): TGTGCCAGCAGCGCCGGACAGCTTAACTATGGCTACACCTTC. The rearrangement uses TRBV11-2 and TRBJ1-2; D is possibly TRBD1 (6 bases). Looked up from germline, CDR1 is SGHAT and CDR2 is FQNNGV. V shed 5 bases and J shed 1 base, with 11 bases lying between them. The CDR3 is made up of 14 amino acids.